What follows is one T cell receptor (beta chain) and its context. Its target is unknown. The sample comes from a study of cytomegalovirus exposure and HLA in healthy donors. The CDR3 is made up of 15 amino acids. Germline CDR1 is SGHNT and CDR2 is YYREEE (reference sequence). V lost 0 bases and J 2 bases, leaving 11 bases between the germline ends. Study conclusions and caveats: A later analysis linked a missense variant in DCLRE1C to the trimming of TCR beta V and J genes. Clonal expansion was found to be greater in HLA-associated TCR beta chains than in equally common others in a later analysis. By a later analysis, the bulk of CMV-associated TCR beta chains appeared HLA-restricted. It was reportedly the case that the classifier diagnosed cytomegalovirus status with high specificity and sensitivity.

The PCR ran on 60 Vbeta and 13 Jbeta primers. This table comes from immunoSEQ multiplex PCR, and its TCRdb copy is limited to in-frame clones, with some not included. The sample has around 180,000 clones, more than 70% seen once; the top ten hold 1.5%. The specimen was PBMCs. The chain couples TRBV5-4 to TRBJ2-5; D remains ambiguous. This sequence originates from a girl between 5 and 17 years old in good health and CMV-seronegative. CDR3: CASSLEGELQETQYF. In DNA, the CDR3 is TGTGCCAGCAGCTTGGAAGGCGAACTACAAGAGACCCAGTACTTC.